This T cell receptor beta chain was observed in a study of blood T cell repertoires in COVID-19. Overall study: COVID-19 samples, acute and convalescent, were from the United States, Italy and Spain. Nucleic acid was either cDNA or gDNA, and it came from T cells, B-cell-depleted T cells, or PBMCs.

The repertoire was sequenced with immunoSEQ multiplex PCR; TCRdb's copy has only in-frame clones and lacks some. The table includes roughly 190,000 clones, roughly four fifths detected once. CDR3 size: 14 residues. V was shortened by 2 bases and J by 0 bases, with 7 bases between the two germline ends. CDR1 SGHNT and CDR2 YENEEA come from the germline V gene. The sequence came from a woman aged 40 to 50 with acute or convalescent COVID-19. Sequenced sample: peripheral blood. This rearrangement joins TRBV11-3 to TRBJ1-1; no firm D call. CDR3 sequence: CASSLRGMNTEAFF. The CDR3 bases are TGTGCCAGCAGCTTACGAGGTATGAACACTGAAGCTTTCTTT.